A selection of T cell receptor beta chains follows, all from one sample in a study of shared clonotypes between healthy human individuals. Clones were read by immunoSEQ multiplex PCR, and TCRdb kept only the in-frame ones, dropping some. The sample has 2 million to 2.5 million clones; nearly 97% are singletons. Specimen: naive CD4+ T cells sorted from blood. These TCRs come from a man aged 18 to 30 in good health. Both conserved end residues are part of each CDR3. Not every row has a clone size; where given, it reads once, few, many or a size class.

CDR3 protein	J gene	clone size	V gene
CASSLRGPLSGANVLTF	TRBJ2-6	-	TRBV5-4
CASSGYYEQYF	TRBJ2-7	-	TRBV2
CASTAGRRYGYTF	TRBJ1-2	-	TRBV28
CASSQFHSRELPRGNSPLHF	TRBJ1-6	-	TRBV4-3
CASSQTGENSPLHF	TRBJ1-6	-	TRBV6-6
CASSSGQGLWTEAFF	TRBJ1-1	once	TRBV7-8
CASYERTGGYNEQFF	TRBJ2-1	-	TRBV6-6
CASSIPTNGEKLFF	TRBJ1-4	-	TRBV19
CASSPLPGTGNTGELFF	TRBJ2-2	-	TRBV18
CASSLSAGTTDTQYF	TRBJ2-3	-	TRBV7-9
CASSPRLGDDTF	TRBJ1-2	-	TRBV28
CAISLPGQGTEAFF	TRBJ1-1	-	TRBV10-3
CAWMKGVYNEQFF	TRBJ2-1	-	TRBV30
CSVEGRAGREQYF	TRBJ2-7	-	TRBV29-1
CAWITGLAEAYNEQFF	TRBJ2-1	once	TRBV30
CANAPNTGELFF	TRBJ2-2	-	TRBV30
CATSRGGVDYGYTF	TRBJ1-2	-	TRBV15
CASSVQGGSEKLFF	TRBJ1-4	-	TRBV6-1
CSAGAGLEQFF	TRBJ2-1	-	TRBV20-1
CAISDKNRDGLNEQFF	TRBJ2-1	-	TRBV10-3
CASAGGGNTEAFF	TRBJ1-1	-	TRBV4-1
CASSEWGSGELFF	TRBJ2-2	-	TRBV2
CAIRDGPEMETQYF	TRBJ2-5	-	TRBV10-3
CASSTGWESGNTIYF	TRBJ1-3	-	TRBV6-1
CASSSGTTRGNTIYF	TRBJ1-3	-	TRBV6-5
CASSLGRSGTGELFF	TRBJ2-2	-	TRBV7-6
CASGLDRGSNYGYTF	TRBJ1-2	-	TRBV5-8
CASSRGKNIQYF	TRBJ2-4	-	TRBV5-4